This TCR beta chain was sequenced in a study of shared clonotypes between healthy human individuals. Overall study findings and caveats: An effect of sequencing depth on clonotype sharing among donors was expected.

For unsorted PBMC, about 290 ng DNA per replicate equaled approximately 30,000 T cell genomes. Here immunoSEQ multiplex PCR was the method, and the copy in TCRdb shows in-frame clones only, minus some. The sample contains about 560,000 clones, around 80% of which appear only once. Trimming cost V 7 bases and J 7 bases, with 14 bases left between them. The CDR3 is 13 residues long. CDR1 and CDR2 from the germline V gene are MDHEN and SYDVKM. Concerning this clone itself: The antigen is unknown.

This receptor was obtained from a woman aged 40 to 50 in good health. Some clones in this sample may be carry-over from other donors' samples. V gene TRBV28 combines with J gene TRBJ2-1; TRBD2 might be the D (6 bases). Sequencing was done on a sample of PBMCs. CDR3 protein: CASNGGARNEQFF. Here the CDR3 DNA reads TGTGCCAGCAATGGCGGGGCCAGGAATGAGCAGTTCTTC. The entire variable domain, with the rest obtained from reference TRBV28 and TRBJ2-1, is as follows: DVKVTQSSRYLVKRTGEKVFLECVQDMDHENMFWYRQDPGLGLRLIYFSYDVKMKEKGDIPEGYSVSREKKERFSLILESASTNQTSMYLCASNGGARNEQFFGPGTRLTVL.